Each of the 12 T cell receptor beta chains below was sequenced from the same sample in a study of blood T cell repertoires in COVID-19. This table comes from immunoSEQ multiplex PCR, and its TCRdb copy is limited to in-frame clones, with some not included. This sample has roughly 250,000 clones; more than 75% occur once, and the top ten carry 2.5% to 3.5%. Sequences were obtained from PBMCs or T cells enriched from blood (not recorded which). These receptors all stem from a middle-aged woman with acute COVID-19.

The V and J genes are TRBV18 and TRBJ2-7; 7 nucleotides line up with TRBD1. The length of the CDR3 is 11 residues. Unmatched junction bases numbered 2, after V lost 3 bases and J lost 9 bases. Germline loops: CDR1 KGHSH, CDR2 LQKENI. CDR3 DNA: TGTGCCAGCTCACCTGACAGGGCGCAGTACTTC. This codes for CASSPDRAQYF.

This chain joins TRBV24-1 and TRBJ2-5; D gene uncertain. This CDR3 contains 14 residues. Germline-derived CDR1 and CDR2 are KGHDR and SFDVKD. V lost 4 bases and J 1 base, leaving 9 bases between the germline ends. The DNA of the CDR3 is TGTGCCACCAGTGACCACAGACCCCAAGAGACCCAGTACTTC. This encodes CATSDHRPQETQYF.

This clone has a single count. CDR3 coding DNA: TGCGCCAGCTTACCGACAGGGGTGAGGACAGATACGCAGTATTTT. This encodes CASLPTGVRTDTQYF. The V call is TRBV5-1, the J call TRBJ2-3; 8 bases line up with TRBD1. The J segment lost 3 bases and the V segment lost 7 bases, leaving 10 bases of the junction unmatched. CDR1 SGHRS and CDR2 YFSETQ come from the germline V gene. The CDR3 contains 15 residues. Full variable domain (rest looked up from reference TRBV5-1 and TRBJ2-3): KAGVTQTPRYLIKTRGQQVTLSCSPISGHRSVSWYQQTPGQGLQFLFEYFSETQRNKGNFPGRFSGRQFSNSRSEMNVSTLELGDSALYLCASLPTGVRTDTQYFGPGTRLTVL.

V usage is TRBV2 and J usage is TRBJ2-7; TRBD1 agrees at 10 bases. Trimming removed 5 bases from V and 3 bases from J; junction bases left unmatched: 7. This CDR3 spans 15 amino acids. Germline V gene lookup returns CDR1 SNHLY and CDR2 FYNNEI. The CDR3 loop reads CASSSRDRGGYEQYF. CDR3 sequence (DNA): TGTGCCAGCAGTAGCCGGGACAGGGGCGGCTACGAGCAGTACTTC.

This chain joins TRBV15 and TRBJ2-5, with D possibly matching TRBD2 (6 bases). This CDR3 is 15 amino acids long. V lost 3 bases, J lost 1 base, and 12 bases lay in between. Germline assignment: CDR1 LNHNV and CDR2 YYDKDF (reference sequence). CDR3 DNA: TGTGCCACCAGCAGGGGGGGACGGTCCCAAGAGACCCAGTACTTC. Its translation is CATSRGGRSQETQYF.

This chain connects TRBV30 to TRBJ1-4; D remains ambiguous. This CDR3 has 14 residues. V gave up 2 bases and J gave up 0 bases, with 7 bases separating them. The germline CDR1 and CDR2 sequences are GTSNPN and SVGIG (reference sequence). DNA of the CDR3: TGTGCCTGGAGTCTCGAGGCAACTAATGAAAAACTGTTTTTT. Protein: CAWSLEATNEKLFF.

CDR3 region: CASSFSRGPECNQPQHF. The CDR3 nucleotides are TGTGCCAGCAGCTTCTCCAGGGGGCCGGAGTGCAATCAGCCCCAGCATTTT. The chain joins TRBV7-6 to TRBJ1-5; TRBD1 aligns across 8 bases. The V segment lost 3 bases and the J segment 2 bases; nucleotides outside the gene matches: 9. This CDR3 is built from 17 residues. Germline values: CDR1 SGHVS, CDR2 FNYEAQ. The variable domain in full, with the rest retrieved from reference TRBV7-6 and TRBJ1-5, is GAGVSQSPRYKVTKRGQDVALRCDPISGHVSLYWYRQALGQGPEFLTYFNYEAQQDKSGLPNDRFSAERPEGSISTLTIQRTEQRDSAMYRCASSFSRGPECNQPQHFGDGTRLSIL.

In nucleotides, the CDR3 is TGTGCCAGCAGCAAACCCCTCGCGGTGACAGACGGCTACACCTTC. Translating gives CASSKPLAVTDGYTF. The chain combines TRBV21-1 with TRBJ1-2; whether TRBD1, the table's D call, matches the DNA was not checked. TRBV21-1 is deemed a pseudogene. This CDR3 is built from 15 residues.

The chain carries TRBV5-5 and TRBJ1-5, with D unresolved. Germline CDR1 SGHKS, CDR2 YYEKEE (reference sequence). The CDR3 is 12 amino acids. Trimming left V 7 bases short and J 6 bases short, with 11 bases between. CDR3 sequence (DNA): TGTGCCAGCTATCTAACGGGTCAGCCCCAGCATTTT. Residues: CASYLTGQPQHF.

This chain connects TRBV7-9 to TRBJ2-1, with a possible D match to TRBD2 (5 bases). The V gene's germline CDR1 is SEHNR and CDR2 FQNEAQ (reference sequence). The CDR3 extends over 13 amino acids. V shed 5 bases and J shed 6 bases, with 11 bases lying between them. The CDR3 here is CASSLLVSNEQFF. CDR3 coding DNA: TGTGCCAGCAGCCTACTAGTAAGCAATGAGCAGTTCTTC.

The chain combines TRBV4-2 with TRBJ2-5, with 11 bases lining up with TRBD2. The CDR3 has 16 residues. Trimming cost V 5 bases and J 5 bases; bases outside gene matches: 10. CDR1 LGHNA and CDR2 YNFKEQ come from the germline V gene. The CDR3 nucleotides are TGTGCCAGCAGCGGCCTTAGCGGGAGGGCCCTTGAGACCCAGTACTTC. It specifies CASSGLSGRALETQYF.

The V and J genes are TRBV18 and TRBJ2-5; D gene uncertain. CDR1 is KGHSH, CDR2 LQKENI, per germline. Trimming removed 3 bases from V and 4 bases from J, with 9 bases in between. CDR3 length equals 13 residues. This CDR3 is CASSPSSGETQYF. The CDR3 DNA sequence: TGTGCCAGCTCACCGAGCTCGGGAGAGACCCAGTACTTC.